The 32 T cell receptor beta chains below all came from one sample that was sequenced in a study of shared clonotypes between healthy human individuals. CD45RO-negative cells were positively selected for CCR7, leaving out terminally differentiated effector memory CD45RA+ cells. Sequencing was performed with immunoSEQ multiplex PCR; in TCRdb, only in-frame clones are kept and a portion is missing. The sample lists millions of clones, about 95% seen once, with about 1.1% in the top ten. The sequenced material came from naive CD8+ T cells sorted from blood. The receptor source for this set is a man younger than 35 in good health.

The chain links TRBV2 to TRBJ2-7, with TRBD1 matching 8 bases. The CDR3 covers 19 residues. The germline CDR1 and CDR2 sequences are SNHLY and FYNNEI. With 0 bases clipped from V and 0 bases from J, the junction kept 13 bases outside the gene matches. The CDR3 loop is CASSEAYRDRSFYSYEQYF. DNA for the CDR3: TGTGCCAGCAGTGAAGCGTACCGGGACAGGTCATTTTACTCCTACGAGCAGTACTTC.

V and J are TRBV21-1 and TRBJ2-7; the table assigns TRBD1, which was not confirmed against the DNA. TRBV21-1 is given as a pseudogene. This CDR3 has 14 amino acids. The CDR3 here is CASSEGQGSYEQYF. The CDR3 DNA reads TGTGCCAGCAGCGAAGGACAGGGCTCCTACGAGCAGTACTTC.

Comment on this clone: Distinct nucleotide sequences in the sample also encode this CDR3. The chain joins TRBV7-9 to TRBJ2-5; D is uncertain. The germline V and J ends were trimmed by 4 bases and 5 bases, with 8 bases remaining between them. The CDR3 runs 12 residues. Germline V lookup: CDR1 SEHNR, CDR2 FQNEAQ (reference sequence). The CDR3, as DNA: TGTGCCAGCAGCTCCCTCATGGAGACCCAGTACTTC. Protein sequence: CASSSLMETQYF.

CDR3 nucleotide sequence: TGTGCCAGCAGTCCCCGTCTTGACGCCCAAGAGACCCAGTACTTC. Translated, it gives CASSPRLDAQETQYF. The chain employs TRBV27 and TRBJ2-5; D is unclear. Per the germline V gene, CDR1 is MNHEY and CDR2 is SMNVEV (reference sequence). Between the trimmed V and J ends, which lost 5 bases and 1 base, there was a span of 14 bases. The CDR3 runs to 15 residues.

The rearrangement joins TRBV5-3 to TRBJ1-6; D not certain. TRBV5-3 is recorded as an ORF, its role being uncertain. The CDR3 has 18 amino acids. V lost 2 bases to trimming and J lost 10 bases, with 25 bases between them. The CDR3 spells CARSFPDGRVSRGSPLHF. CDR3 sequence (DNA): TGTGCCAGAAGCTTCCCGGACGGGCGAGTGTCGCGTGGCTCACCCCTCCACTTT.

The DNA of the CDR3 is TGTGCCAGTTGGACAGCCGATGGCTACACCTTC. Protein: CASWTADGYTF. The chain couples TRBV6-5 to TRBJ1-2, with a tentative D call TRBD1 (6 bases). V was trimmed by 9 bases and J by 6 bases, leaving 11 bases between them. The CDR3 has 11 amino acids. The germline CDR1 and CDR2 sequences are MNHEY and SVGAGI.

As for this clone: The same CDR3 is also encoded by other DNA sequences in this sample. The chain recombines TRBV7-6 with TRBJ2-1; D might be TRBD2 (5 bases). The CDR3 runs 13 residues. V lost 5 bases and J 4 bases, leaving 9 bases between the germline ends. Looked up from germline, CDR1 is SGHVS and CDR2 is FNYEAQ. CDR3 sequence (DNA): TGTGCCAGCAGCCCTGGGAGTTACAATGAGCAGTTCTTC. Translation: CASSPGSYNEQFF.

The chain is built from TRBV29-1 and TRBJ1-1; weak D call: TRBD1 (5 bases). The germline V gene has CDR1 SQVTM and CDR2 ANQGSEA. With 3 bases removed from V and 3 bases from J, the gap between germline ends came to 17 bases. The CDR3 length is 15 residues. The CDR3 nucleotides read TGCAGCGTTGAGGACACGAGGGATCGGGACACTGAAGCTTTCTTT. Protein sequence: CSVEDTRDRDTEAFF.

This chain joins TRBV9 and TRBJ2-6; D perhaps matches TRBD1 (5 bases). Germline CDR1 reads SGDLS; CDR2 reads YYNGEE. The CDR3 runs 18 residues. Trimming pared 1 base from V and 0 bases from J, leaving 14 bases between. CDR3 residues: CASSVQTAPHSGANVLTF. In DNA, the CDR3 is TGTGCCAGCAGCGTACAGACAGCGCCGCACTCTGGGGCCAACGTCCTGACTTTC.

About this clone: At the DNA level, this CDR3 is encoded by other sequences in the same sample as well. The rearrangement links TRBV29-1 to TRBJ2-2, with D perhaps matching TRBD2 (5 bases). The germline V gene has CDR1 SQVTM and CDR2 ANQGSEA. The CDR3 covers 13 residues. Deletions cut 4 bases from V and 0 bases from J, with 6 bases between. The CDR3 region is CSVAGANTGELFF. The CDR3 nucleotides read TGCAGCGTTGCCGGGGCGAACACCGGGGAGCTGTTTTTT.

The CDR3 loop is CASSSSQTDPYNEQFF. Here the CDR3 DNA reads TGTGCCAGCAGCTCTAGCCAGACGGATCCGTACAATGAGCAGTTCTTC. This chain uses TRBV11-3 with TRBJ2-1; tentatively, D is TRBD2 (5 bases). Trimming took 4 bases from V and 4 from J, leaving 17 bases between them. Germline lookup yields CDR1 SGHNT and CDR2 YENEEA. The CDR3 covers 16 residues.

The chain joins TRBV4-3 to TRBJ2-1; D gene ambiguous. In germline, CDR1 is LGHNA, CDR2 YSLEER. The ends were cut back, 4 bases at V and 0 bases at J, with 13 bases in the middle. This CDR3 is built from 16 residues. DNA for the CDR3: TGCGCCAGCAGCCTTTCGGCGGCCGACTCCTACAATGAGCAGTTCTTC. It translates to CASSLSAADSYNEQFF.

The table lists this clone with a count of one. The J gene is TRBJ2-7, the V gene TRBV7-9; 9 bases align to TRBD1. This CDR3 is built from 18 residues. Germline CDR1 SEHNR, CDR2 FQNEAQ (reference sequence). The J segment lost 2 bases and the V segment lost 3 bases, leaving 14 bases of the junction unmatched. As DNA, the CDR3 is TGTGCCAGCAGCTTTAGTGGGACAGGGCAGGGGGTGCCCTACGAGCAGTACTTC. Its protein is CASSFSGTGQGVPYEQYF.

This rearrangement joins TRBV13 to TRBJ2-7, with D possibly being TRBD2 (6 bases). With 7 bases removed from V and 9 bases from J, the gap between germline ends came to 28 bases. In germline, CDR1 is PRHDT, CDR2 FYEKMQ (reference sequence). The CDR3 is 16 amino acids. CDR3 coding DNA: TGTGCCAGCAACGCAGCAGGATTGGTTGGGCCCGGGGGGCAGTACTTC. Protein: CASNAAGLVGPGGQYF. Based on the CDR3 plus reference TRBV13 and TRBJ2-7, the full variable domain is AAGVIQSPRHLIKEKRETATLKCYPIPRHDTVYWYQQGPGQDPQFLISFYEKMQSDKGSIPDRFSAQQFSDYHSELNMSSLELGDSALYFCASNAAGLVGPGGQYFGPGTRLTVT.

Note on this clone: Other DNA sequences of this sample code for an identical CDR3. The CDR3 DNA follows: TGTGCCAGCAGCGTATCAGGGGCGAACACTGAAGCTTTCTTT. Residues: CASSVSGANTEAFF. This chain joins TRBV5-4 and TRBJ1-1; maybe TRBD1 (6 bases). Trimming removed 4 bases at V and 1 base at J, with 11 bases between. CDR3 size: 14 residues. The V gene's germline CDR1 is SGHNT and CDR2 YYREEE (reference sequence).

The chain couples TRBV9 to TRBJ2-2, with D possibly called TRBD1 or TRBD2 (6 bases each). The length of the CDR3 is 15 residues. V shed 6 bases and J shed 1 base, with 13 bases lying between them. From germline, CDR1 is SGDLS and CDR2 YYNGEE. The DNA of the CDR3 is TGTGCCAGCACCTTCGAGGGGGGGAACACCGGGGAGCTGTTTTTT. Residues: CASTFEGGNTGELFF.

This chain uses TRBV11-1 with TRBJ2-7; 10 bases match TRBD1. CDR1 SGHAT and CDR2 FQDESV come from the germline V gene (reference sequence). The CDR3 totals 14 residues. V trimming: 6 bases; J trimming: 5 bases; junction bases outside the gene matches: 7. This CDR3 reads CASSWDRGSDEQYF. In DNA form, the CDR3 reads TGTGCCAGCAGTTGGGACAGGGGATCTGACGAGCAGTACTTC.

The chain has TRBV19 and TRBJ1-5; 8 nucleotides align to TRBD1. The CDR3 extends over 15 amino acids. CDR1 and CDR2 (germline): LNHDA, SQIVND (reference sequence). With 3 bases clipped from V and 2 bases from J, the junction kept 3 bases outside the gene matches. CDR3 sequence reads: CASSISTGGNQPQHF. CDR3 nucleotides: TGTGCCAGTAGTATTTCGACAGGGGGCAATCAGCCCCAGCATTTT.

The rearrangement links TRBV7-9 to TRBJ2-7; a possible D gene is TRBD2 (6 bases). The CDR3 contains 15 residues. V was trimmed by 4 bases and J by 4 bases, leaving 17 bases between them. The germline gives CDR1 SEHNR, CDR2 FQNEAQ (reference sequence). The CDR3 DNA reads TGTGCCAGCAGCTCATCCGGGACTGCCCAATACGAGCAGTACTTC. Protein sequence: CASSSSGTAQYEQYF.

Concerning this clone: This same CDR3 is encoded by further DNA sequences in the sample. This chain links TRBV4-1 with TRBJ2-7, with 11 bases fitting TRBD1. Per the germline V gene, CDR1 is MGHRA and CDR2 is YSYEKL. The V and J ends lost 1 base and 3 bases, in that order; junction bases with no gene match: 2. The length of the CDR3 is 15 residues. This chain's CDR3 is CASSQGTGGGYEQYF. The DNA of the CDR3 is TGCGCCAGCAGCCAAGGGACAGGGGGCGGCTACGAGCAGTACTTC.

A few counts support this clone. Different DNA sequences within this sample yield the same CDR3. The rearrangement joins TRBV10-1 to TRBJ2-3; D remains unclear. Germline CDR1 WNHNN, CDR2 SYGVQD (reference sequence). V gave up 3 bases and J gave up 6 bases, with 4 bases separating them. The CDR3 runs to 11 residues. The CDR3 DNA reads as TGCGCCAGCAGTGACGGGGATACGCAGTATTTT. Translation: CASSDGDTQYF.

The chain joins TRBV5-4 to TRBJ2-7; TRBD1 aligns across 7 bases. V was clipped by 0 bases and J by 0 bases; unmatched bases: 3. Germline lookup yields CDR1 SGHNT and CDR2 YYREEE (reference sequence). This CDR3 is 15 amino acids long. DNA of the CDR3: TGTGCCAGCAGCTTGGGACAGGGCTACTCCTACGAGCAGTACTTC. As protein: CASSLGQGYSYEQYF.

J is TRBJ2-7 and V is TRBV7-9; a possible D gene is TRBD1 (5 bases). The CDR3 consists of 13 residues. The V end lost 4 bases, the J end lost 4 bases, and 11 bases lay between the germline ends. Germline values: CDR1 SEHNR, CDR2 FQNEAQ (reference sequence). The CDR3 protein is CASSYRTGYEQYF. The CDR3 region has the DNA TGTGCCAGCAGCTACAGGACGGGTTACGAGCAGTACTTC.

This sequence joins TRBV5-1 and TRBJ1-1, with D maybe TRBD1 (5 bases). The ends were cut back, 4 bases at V and 8 bases at J, with 15 bases in the middle. CDR1 and CDR2 (germline): SGHRS, YFSETQ. There are 13 residues in the CDR3. CDR3 DNA sequence: TGCGCCAGCAGCGAAATACAGGATGGGGAAGCTTTCTTT. Translation: CASSEIQDGEAFF. The whole variable domain, filled in from reference TRBV5-1 and TRBJ1-1, reads KAGVTQTPRYLIKTRGQQVTLSCSPISGHRSVSWYQQTPGQGLQFLFEYFSETQRNKGNFPGRFSGRQFSNSRSEMNVSTLELGDSALYLCASSEIQDGEAFFGQGTRLTVV.

This sequence joins TRBV2 and TRBJ1-6; D remains unclear. Per the germline V gene, CDR1 is SNHLY and CDR2 is FYNNEI. V gave up 2 bases and J gave up 6 bases, with 14 bases separating them. The CDR3 covers 16 residues. Here the CDR3 DNA reads TGTGCCAGCAGTGAATTGGCTCGGGTCGGTAATTCACCCCTCCACTTT. This encodes CASSELARVGNSPLHF.

J is TRBJ2-7 and V is TRBV7-9; possibly TRBD1 for D (6 bases). The ends were cut back, 8 bases at V and 3 bases at J, with 14 bases in the middle. The CDR3 has 13 residues. The germline CDR1 and CDR2 sequences are SEHNR and FQNEAQ (reference sequence). For the CDR3, the DNA is TGTGCCAGCGGACCTACAGGGTACTACGAGCAGTACTTC. It codes for CASGPTGYYEQYF.

For this clone: With only one base between it and a far larger clone, this is likely a read error. The chain combines TRBV27 with TRBJ2-7; D remains ambiguous. The V end was cut by 3 bases, the J end by 0 bases, with 6 bases between. The CDR3 has 13 residues. CDR1 MNHEY and CDR2 SMNVEV come from the germline V gene (reference sequence). DNA of the CDR3: TGTGCCAGCAGTTTGTGGTTCTCCTACGAGCAGTACTTC. It translates to CASSLWFSYEQYF.

CDR3 DNA: TGCGCCAGCAGTGAAAGGATAAGGGGCTTCACCGGGGAGCTGTTTTTT. This sequence encodes CASSERIRGFTGELFF. This rearrangement joins TRBV10-1 to TRBJ2-2; D might be TRBD1 (5 bases). Germline loops: CDR1 WNHNN, CDR2 SYGVQD (reference sequence). Between the trimmed V and J ends, which lost 3 bases and 4 bases, there was a span of 15 bases. This CDR3 contains 16 residues.

The chain employs TRBV19 and TRBJ1-2; 8 bases agree with TRBD1. Unmatched junction bases numbered 2, after V lost 1 base and J lost 4 bases. Germline CDR1 LNHDA, CDR2 SQIVND (reference sequence). There are 14 residues in the CDR3. The CDR3 loop reads CASSIVGTGYGYTF. CDR3 coding DNA: TGTGCCAGTAGTATAGTCGGGACAGGCTATGGCTACACCTTC.

J is TRBJ2-1 and V is TRBV4-1; 8 nucleotides align to TRBD2. This CDR3 has 16 residues. Germline CDR1 reads MGHRA; CDR2 reads YSYEKL. After removal of 4 bases from V and 6 bases from J, the junction contained 11 bases not matched to a gene. In DNA form, the CDR3 reads TGCGCCAGCAGCCTCCGCTCCAGCGGGAGTTTCAATGAGCAGTTCTTC. Encoded protein: CASSLRSSGSFNEQFF.

The V gene is TRBV28, the J gene TRBJ2-7; D not certain. V lost 6 bases, J lost 5 bases, and 11 bases lay in between. Germline lookup yields CDR1 MDHEN and CDR2 SYDVKM. The length of the CDR3 is 12 residues. The DNA for the CDR3 is TGTGCCAGCAGCCAGTGGGGAAACGAGCAGTACTTC. Its translation: CASSQWGNEQYF.

This chain links TRBV19 with TRBJ1-1, with 7 bases fitting TRBD1. The CDR3 covers 12 residues. The V gene end was trimmed by 10 bases and the J gene end by 1 base; junction bases not matched to a gene: 3. Germline CDR1 and CDR2: LNHDA and SQIVND (reference sequence). CDR3 residues: CATRTGNTEAFF. DNA of the CDR3: TGTGCCACCAGGACAGGGAACACTGAAGCTTTCTTT.